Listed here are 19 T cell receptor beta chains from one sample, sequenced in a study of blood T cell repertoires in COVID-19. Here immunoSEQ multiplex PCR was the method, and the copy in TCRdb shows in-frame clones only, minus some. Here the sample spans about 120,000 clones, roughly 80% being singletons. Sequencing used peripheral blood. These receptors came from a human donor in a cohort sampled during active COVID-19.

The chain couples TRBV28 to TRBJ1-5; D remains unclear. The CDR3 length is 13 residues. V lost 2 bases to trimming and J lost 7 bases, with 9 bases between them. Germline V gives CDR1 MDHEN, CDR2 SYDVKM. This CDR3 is CASSLKPNQPQHF. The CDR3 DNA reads TGTGCCAGCAGTTTAAAGCCAAACCAGCCCCAGCATTTT. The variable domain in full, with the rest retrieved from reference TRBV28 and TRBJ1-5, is DVKVTQSSRYLVKRTGEKVFLECVQDMDHENMFWYRQDPGLGLRLIYFSYDVKMKEKGDIPEGYSVSREKKERFSLILESASTNQTSMYLCASSLKPNQPQHFGDGTRLSIL.

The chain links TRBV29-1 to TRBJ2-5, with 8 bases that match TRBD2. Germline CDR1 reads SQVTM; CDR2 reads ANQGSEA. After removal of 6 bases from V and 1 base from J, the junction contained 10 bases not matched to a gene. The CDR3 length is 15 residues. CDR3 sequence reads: CSVAGTRPRQETQYF. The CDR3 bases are TGCAGCGTGGCCGGGACTAGGCCCCGCCAAGAGACCCAGTACTTC.

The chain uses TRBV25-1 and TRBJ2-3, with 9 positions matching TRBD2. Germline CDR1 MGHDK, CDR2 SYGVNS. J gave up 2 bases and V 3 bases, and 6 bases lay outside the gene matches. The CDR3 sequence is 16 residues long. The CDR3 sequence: CASSDGRGGLTDTQYF. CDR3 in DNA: TGTGCCAGCAGTGATGGGCGGGGGGGCCTCACAGATACGCAGTATTTT.

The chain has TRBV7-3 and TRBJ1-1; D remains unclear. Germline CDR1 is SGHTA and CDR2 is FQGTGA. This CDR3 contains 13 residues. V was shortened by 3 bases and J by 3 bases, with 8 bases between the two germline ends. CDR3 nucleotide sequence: TGTGCCAGCAGCTTTCACCGGGACACTGAAGCTTTCTTT. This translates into CASSFHRDTEAFF. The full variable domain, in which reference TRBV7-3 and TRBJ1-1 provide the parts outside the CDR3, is GAGVSQTPSNKVTEKGKYVELRCDPISGHTALYWYRQSLGQGPEFLIYFQGTGAADDSGLPNDRFFAVRPEGSVSTLKIQRTERGDSAVYLCASSFHRDTEAFFGQGTRLTVV.

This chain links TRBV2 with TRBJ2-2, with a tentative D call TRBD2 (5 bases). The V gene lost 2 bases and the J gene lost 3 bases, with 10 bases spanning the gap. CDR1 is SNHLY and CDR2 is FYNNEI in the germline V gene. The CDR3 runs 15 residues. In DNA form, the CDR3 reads TGTGCCAGCAGTGAACGGGGTTACTACACCGGGGAGCTGTTTTTT. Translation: CASSERGYYTGELFF.

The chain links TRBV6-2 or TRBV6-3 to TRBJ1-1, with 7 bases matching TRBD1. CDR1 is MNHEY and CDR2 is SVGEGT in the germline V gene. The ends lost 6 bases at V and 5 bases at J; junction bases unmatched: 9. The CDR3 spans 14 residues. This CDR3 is CASSRTRQGTEAFF. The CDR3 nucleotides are TGTGCCAGCAGCCGGACCCGACAGGGAACTGAAGCTTTCTTT.

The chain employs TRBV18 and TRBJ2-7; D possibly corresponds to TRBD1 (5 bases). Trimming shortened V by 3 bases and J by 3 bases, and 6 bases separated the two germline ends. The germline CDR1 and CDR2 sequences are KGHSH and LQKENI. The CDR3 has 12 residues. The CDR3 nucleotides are TGTGCCAGCTCACCCGGACACTACGAGCAGTACTTC. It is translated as CASSPGHYEQYF.

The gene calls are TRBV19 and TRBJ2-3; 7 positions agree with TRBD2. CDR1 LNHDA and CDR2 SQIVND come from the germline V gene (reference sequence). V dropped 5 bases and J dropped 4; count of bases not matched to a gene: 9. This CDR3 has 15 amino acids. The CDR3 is CASSAGLRGADTQYF. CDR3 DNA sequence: TGTGCCAGTAGTGCGGGACTTCGGGGGGCAGATACGCAGTATTTT.

This CDR3 reads CASTPTGDLNYGYTF. The CDR3 DNA reads as TGTGCCAGCACCCCGACGGGGGACCTCAACTATGGCTACACCTTC. The chain is built from TRBV6-6 and TRBJ1-2; D is perhaps TRBD1 (5 bases). CDR3 length: 15 residues. With 7 bases removed from V and 2 bases from J, the gap between germline ends came to 17 bases. Germline V gene lookup returns CDR1 MNHNY and CDR2 SVGAGI (reference sequence).

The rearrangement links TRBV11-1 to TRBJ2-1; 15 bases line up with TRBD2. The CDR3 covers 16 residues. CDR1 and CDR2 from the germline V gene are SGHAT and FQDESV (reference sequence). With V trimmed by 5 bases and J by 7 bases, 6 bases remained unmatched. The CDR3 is CASSLGLAGGLNEQFF. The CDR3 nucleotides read TGTGCCAGCAGCCTAGGACTAGCGGGAGGGCTAAATGAGCAGTTCTTC.

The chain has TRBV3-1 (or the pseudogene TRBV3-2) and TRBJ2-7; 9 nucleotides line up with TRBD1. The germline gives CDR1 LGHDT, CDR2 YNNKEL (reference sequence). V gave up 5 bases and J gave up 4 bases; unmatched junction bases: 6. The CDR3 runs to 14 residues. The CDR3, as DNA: TGTGCCAGCAGCTACGGACAGGGGAGGTACGAGCAGTACTTC. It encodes CASSYGQGRYEQYF.

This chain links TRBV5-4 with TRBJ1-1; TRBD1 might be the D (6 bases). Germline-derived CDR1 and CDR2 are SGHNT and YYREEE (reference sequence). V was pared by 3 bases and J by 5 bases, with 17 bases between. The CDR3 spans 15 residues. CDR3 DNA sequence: TGTGCCAGCAGCTACCCGGGGGGGCGCGGGACTGAAGCTTTCTTT. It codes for CASSYPGGRGTEAFF.

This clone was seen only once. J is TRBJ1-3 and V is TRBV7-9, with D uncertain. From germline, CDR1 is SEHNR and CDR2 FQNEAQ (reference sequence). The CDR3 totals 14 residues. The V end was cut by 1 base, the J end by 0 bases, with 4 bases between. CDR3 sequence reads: CASSLESSGNTIYF. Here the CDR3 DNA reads TGTGCCAGCAGCTTAGAGAGCTCTGGAAACACCATATATTTT.

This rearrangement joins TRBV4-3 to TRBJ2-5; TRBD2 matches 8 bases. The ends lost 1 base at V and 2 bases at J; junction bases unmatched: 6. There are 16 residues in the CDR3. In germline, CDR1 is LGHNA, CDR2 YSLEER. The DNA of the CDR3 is TGCGCCAGCAGCCAAGGGGCCGGGGGGGGGCAAGAGACCCAGTACTTC. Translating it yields CASSQGAGGGQETQYF.

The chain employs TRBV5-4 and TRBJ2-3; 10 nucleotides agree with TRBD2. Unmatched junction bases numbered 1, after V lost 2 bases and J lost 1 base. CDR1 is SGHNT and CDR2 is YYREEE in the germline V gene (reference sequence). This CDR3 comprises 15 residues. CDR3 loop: CASSFGTSGTDTQYF. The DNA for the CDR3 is TGTGCCAGCAGCTTCGGGACTAGCGGCACAGATACGCAGTATTTT.

CDR3 sequence (DNA): TGTGCCAGTAGTATAGGCCGGGGGGGACTAGCGACCTACGAGCAGTACTTC. Translation: CASSIGRGGLATYEQYF. The rearrangement links TRBV19 to TRBJ2-7, with 10 positions matching TRBD2. The CDR3 is 17 amino acids. The germline gives CDR1 LNHDA, CDR2 SQIVND (reference sequence). Trimming removed 1 base from V and 2 bases from J; junction bases left unmatched: 8.

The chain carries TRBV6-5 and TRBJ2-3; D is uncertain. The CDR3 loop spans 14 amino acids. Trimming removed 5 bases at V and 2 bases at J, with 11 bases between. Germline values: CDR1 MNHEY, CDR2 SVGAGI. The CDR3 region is CASSPTDTTDTQYF. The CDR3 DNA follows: TGTGCCAGCAGTCCCACAGACACCACAGATACGCAGTATTTT.

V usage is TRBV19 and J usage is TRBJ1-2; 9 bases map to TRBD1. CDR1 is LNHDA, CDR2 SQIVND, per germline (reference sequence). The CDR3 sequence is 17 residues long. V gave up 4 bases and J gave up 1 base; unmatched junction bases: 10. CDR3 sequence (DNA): TGTGCCAGTAGTAGGCGGGACAGGGACTTATTTAACTATGGCTACACCTTC. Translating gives CASSRRDRDLFNYGYTF.

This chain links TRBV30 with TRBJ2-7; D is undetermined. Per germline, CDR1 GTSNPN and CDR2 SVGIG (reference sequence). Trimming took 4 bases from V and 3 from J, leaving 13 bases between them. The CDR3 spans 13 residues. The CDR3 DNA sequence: TGTGCCTGGAATCGGAACAGCCTCTACGAGCAGTACTTC. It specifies CAWNRNSLYEQYF.